This T cell receptor beta chain was identified in a study of cytomegalovirus exposure and HLA in healthy donors. Regarding the study as a whole: In a later analysis, V- and J-gene trimming of beta chains associated with a DCLRE1C missense variant, replicated independently.

PCR involved 60 Vbeta and 13 Jbeta primers. The protocol was immunoSEQ multiplex PCR, while the TCRdb copy is restricted to in-frame clones and leaves out a portion. The table records 50,000 to 70,000 clones, 80% of them present only once. CDR1 is MGHRA and CDR2 is YSYEKL in the germline V gene. The CDR3 spans 13 residues. V was clipped by 4 bases and J by 2 bases, with 6 bases between them. With regard to this clone: Antigen: not known.

Source material: PBMCs. This receptor was obtained from a male donor in good health and CMV-seronegative. The chain employs TRBV4-1 and TRBJ2-1, with unresolved D. CDR3 DNA: TGCGCCAGCAGCCGTACTACCTACAATGAGCAGTTCTTC. Its protein product is CASSRTTYNEQFF.